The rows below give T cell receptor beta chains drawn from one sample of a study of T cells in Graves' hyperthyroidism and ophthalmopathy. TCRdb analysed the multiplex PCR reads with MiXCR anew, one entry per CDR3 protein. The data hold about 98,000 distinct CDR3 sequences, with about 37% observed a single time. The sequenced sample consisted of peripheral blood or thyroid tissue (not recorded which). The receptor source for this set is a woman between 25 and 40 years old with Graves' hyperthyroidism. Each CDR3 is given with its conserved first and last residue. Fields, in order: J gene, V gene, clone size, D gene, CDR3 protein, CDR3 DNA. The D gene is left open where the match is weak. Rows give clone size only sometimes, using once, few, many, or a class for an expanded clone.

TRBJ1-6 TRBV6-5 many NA CASSYRDSPLHF TGTGCCAGCAGTTACAGGGATTCACCCCTCCACTTT
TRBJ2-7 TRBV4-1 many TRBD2 CASSPRGGVAGIIYEQYF TGCGCCAGCAGCCCAAGGGGCGGGGTAGCGGGAATAATCTACGAGCAGTACTTC
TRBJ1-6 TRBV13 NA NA CASIARGGNNSLLHF TGTGCCAGCATCGCAAGAGGAGGGAATAATTCACTCCTCCACTTT
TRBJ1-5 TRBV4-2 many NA CASSQEPGDSDQPQHF TGTGCCAGCAGCCAAGAGCCGGGAGACAGCGATCAGCCCCAGCATTTT
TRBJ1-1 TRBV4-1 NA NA CASSNDPGNTEAFF TGCGCCAGCAGCAATGACCCAGGGAACACTGAAGCTTTCTTT
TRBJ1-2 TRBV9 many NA CASSVDPDWNYGYTF TGTGCCAGCAGCGTAGATCCCGACTGGAACTATGGCTACACCTTC
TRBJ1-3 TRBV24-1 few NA CATSDPRDLLGNTIYF TGTGCCACCAGTGATCCTAGGGACCTACTGGGAAACACCATATATTTT
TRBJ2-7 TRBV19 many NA CASTPPGRREQYF TGTGCCAGTACCCCCCCGGGGCGAAGGGAGCAGTACTTC
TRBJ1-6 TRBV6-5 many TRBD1 CASSYSRRPGTGSPLHF TGTGCCAGCAGTTACTCTCGACGCCCCGGGACAGGCAGCCCCCTCCACTTT
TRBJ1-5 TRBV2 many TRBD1 CASRADRGVWPQHF TGTGCCAGCAGGGCAGACAGGGGGGTATGGCCCCAGCATTTT
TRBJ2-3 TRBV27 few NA CASSFIPIDTQYF TGTGCCAGCAGTTTTATCCCCATAGATACGCAGTATTTT
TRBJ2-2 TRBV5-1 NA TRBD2 CASSATSGRAGELFF TGCGCCAGCAGCGCCACTAGCGGGAGGGCCGGGGAGCTGTTTTTT
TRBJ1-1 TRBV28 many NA CASIPRGHLNTEAFF TGTGCCAGCATCCCCCGCGGGCACCTGAACACTGAAGCTTTCTTT
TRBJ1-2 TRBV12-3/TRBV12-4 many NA CASSWGRDRYGYTF TGTGCCAGCAGTTGGGGGCGTGATAGGTATGGCTACACCTTC
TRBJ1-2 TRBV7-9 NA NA CASSQPRGDYGYTF TGTGCCAGCAGCCAGCCGCGGGGAGACTATGGCTACACCTTC
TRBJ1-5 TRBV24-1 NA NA CATSGTLNQPQHF TGTGCCACTAGCGGGACACTTAATCAGCCCCAGCATTTT
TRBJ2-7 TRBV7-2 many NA CASSSVWGQGRYEQYF TGTGCCAGCAGTTCCGTATGGGGGCAGGGGCGGTACGAGCAGTACTTC
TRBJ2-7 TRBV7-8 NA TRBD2 CASSRTSGRGAYEQYF TGTGCCAGCAGCAGAACTAGCGGGAGGGGGGCCTACGAGCAGTACTTC
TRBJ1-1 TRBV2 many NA CAGSAVGVTEAFF TGTGCCGGTTCCGCGGTCGGGGTTACTGAAGCTTTCTTT
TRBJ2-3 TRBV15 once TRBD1 CATSRTLWGQGTDTQYF TGTGCCACCAGCAGAACCCTGTGGGGACAGGGGACAGATACGCAGTATTTT
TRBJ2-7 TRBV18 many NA CASLSAEFAEQYF TGTGCCAGCTTATCTGCAGAGTTTGCGGAGCAGTACTTC
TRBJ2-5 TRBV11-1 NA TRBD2 CASSFLAGQETQYF TGTGCCAGCAGCTTCTTAGCGGGACAAGAGACCCAGTACTTC
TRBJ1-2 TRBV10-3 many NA CAISQGNYGYTF TGTGCCATCTCCCAGGGTAACTATGGCTACACCTTC
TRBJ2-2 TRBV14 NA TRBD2 CASSQDRLAGPGELFF TGTGCCAGCAGCCAAGACCGACTAGCGGGACCCGGGGAGCTGTTTTTT
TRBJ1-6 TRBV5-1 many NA CASSPSGGSPLHF TGCGCCAGCAGCCCCTCCGGAGGGTCACCCCTCCACTTT
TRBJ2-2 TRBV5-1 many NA CASSTGRHTGELFF TGCGCCAGCAGCACCGGACGTCACACCGGGGAGCTGTTTTTT
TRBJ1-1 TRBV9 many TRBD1 CASSARGLNTEAFF TGTGCCAGCAGCGCCAGGGGGCTGAACACTGAAGCTTTCTTT
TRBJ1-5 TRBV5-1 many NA CASSLGIDSHGNQPQHF TGCGCCAGCAGCTTGGGGATTGACAGTCACGGCAATCAGCCCCAGCATTTT
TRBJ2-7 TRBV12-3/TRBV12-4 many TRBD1 CASSLQRTGHFEQYF TGTGCCAGCAGTTTACAGCGGACAGGGCATTTCGAGCAGTACTTC
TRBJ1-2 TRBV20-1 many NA CSARSLPVLGYTF TGCAGTGCTAGGAGTCTACCGGTTCTGGGCTACACCTTC
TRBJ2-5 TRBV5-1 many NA CASSLGQETQYF TGCGCCAGCAGCTTAGGGCAAGAGACCCAGTACTTC